Given below is one T cell receptor (beta chain) in context. The data stem from a study of shared clonotypes between healthy human individuals. Whole-study context: Those who served as donors were two women and a few men between the ages of 18 and 49.

The table came from immunoSEQ multiplex PCR; TCRdb's copy has only in-frame clones and leaves some out. This table holds approximately 2,200,000 clones, more than 85% found once. Germline CDR1 reads MNHNY; CDR2 reads SVGAGI (reference sequence). The V and J ends lost 0 bases and 3 bases respectively, with 6 bases between them. The CDR3 is 14 amino acids. Positive CCR7 selection of CD45RO-negative cells yielded the naive CD8 cells, and terminally differentiated effector memory CD45RA+ cells were excluded. Nashville, Tennessee was home to all donors, who were Caucasian adults. Input material: naive CD8+ T cells from PBMCs. The chain recombines TRBV6-6 with TRBJ1-5; D is ambiguous. This TCR derives from a man between 18 and 35 years old in good health. Some clones in this sample may be carry-over from other donors' samples. In nucleotides, the CDR3 is TGTGCCAGCAGTTACTCCGGCCTCAATCAGCCCCAGCATTTT. This sequence encodes CASSYSGLNQPQHF.